The clone carrying this T cell receptor (beta chain) was detected a few times. Its target is not known. The data were taken from a study of blood T cells in healthy people across ages. Primed by a sample-barcoded 5' primer and a J-beta primer mix, a second PCR proceeded for 7 to 11 cycles. In TCRdb, the 5' RACE reads were re-called with MiXCR into one record per CDR3 protein. The sample has fewer than 2,000,000 distinct CDR3 sequences, about 35% seen once. General study results and limits: Long-lived donors exceeded aged donors in naive CD4+ cells and diversity. Older age coincided with a roughly linear decline in TCR beta diversity per million T cells.

Around 9.4 milliliters was the volume of peripheral blood drawn from each donor. Samples each had at least 6 micrograms of total RNA extracted. The sequencing sample was made of blood. This clonotype was sampled from a woman aged 30 to 39 in good health.

The chain's CDR3 is CASSSSGRLYNEQFF. The CDR3 DNA sequence: TGTGCCAGCAGTTCAAGCGGGAGGCTTTACAATGAGCAGTTCTTC. The chain is built from TRBV28 and TRBJ2-1; TRBD2 matches 9 bases. The CDR3 extends over 15 amino acids. V gave up 4 bases and J gave up 4 bases; unmatched junction bases: 5. Germline CDR1 and CDR2: MDHEN and SYDVKM.